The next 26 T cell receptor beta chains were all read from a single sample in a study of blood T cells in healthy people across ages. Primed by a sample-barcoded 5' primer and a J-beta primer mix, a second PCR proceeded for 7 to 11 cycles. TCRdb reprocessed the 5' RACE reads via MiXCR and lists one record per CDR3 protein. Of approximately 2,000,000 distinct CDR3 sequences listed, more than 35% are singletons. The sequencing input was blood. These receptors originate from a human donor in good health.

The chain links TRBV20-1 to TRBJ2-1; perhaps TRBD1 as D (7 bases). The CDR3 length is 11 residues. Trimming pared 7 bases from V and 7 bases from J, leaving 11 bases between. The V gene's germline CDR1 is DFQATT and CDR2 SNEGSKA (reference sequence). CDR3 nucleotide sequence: TGCAGTGTGGAGGGGGCAAATGAGCAGTTCTTC. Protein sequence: CSVEGANEQFF.

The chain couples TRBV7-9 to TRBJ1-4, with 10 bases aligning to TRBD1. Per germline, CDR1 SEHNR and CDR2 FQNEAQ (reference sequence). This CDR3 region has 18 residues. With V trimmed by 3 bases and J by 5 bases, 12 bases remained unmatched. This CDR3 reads CASSLRRGQGLSNEKLFF. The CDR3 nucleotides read TGTGCCAGCAGCTTGAGACGGGGACAGGGGTTATCGAATGAAAAACTGTTTTTT.

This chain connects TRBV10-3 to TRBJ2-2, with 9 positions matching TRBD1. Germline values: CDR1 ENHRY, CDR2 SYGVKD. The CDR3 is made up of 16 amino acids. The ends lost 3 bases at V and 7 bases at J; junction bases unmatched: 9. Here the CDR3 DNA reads TGTGCCATCAGTGACCCGGGACAGGGTATGGTCGGGGAGCTGTTTTTT. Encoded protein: CAISDPGQGMVGELFF.

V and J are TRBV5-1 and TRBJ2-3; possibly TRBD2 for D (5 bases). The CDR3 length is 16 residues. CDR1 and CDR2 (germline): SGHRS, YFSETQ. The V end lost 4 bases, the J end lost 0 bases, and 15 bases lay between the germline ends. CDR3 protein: CASSPSGRGSTDTQYF. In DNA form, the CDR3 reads TGCGCCAGCAGCCCCTCTGGACGGGGTAGCACAGATACGCAGTATTTT. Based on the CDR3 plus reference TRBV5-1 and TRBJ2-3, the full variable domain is KAGVTQTPRYLIKTRGQQVTLSCSPISGHRSVSWYQQTPGQGLQFLFEYFSETQRNKGNFPGRFSGRQFSNSRSEMNVSTLELGDSALYLCASSPSGRGSTDTQYFGPGTRLTVL.

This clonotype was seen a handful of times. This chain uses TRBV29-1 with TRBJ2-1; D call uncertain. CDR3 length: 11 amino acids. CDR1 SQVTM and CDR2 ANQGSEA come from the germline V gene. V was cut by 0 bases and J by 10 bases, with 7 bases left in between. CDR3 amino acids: CSVEEVPEQFF. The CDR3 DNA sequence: TGCAGCGTTGAAGAGGTCCCGGAGCAGTTCTTC.

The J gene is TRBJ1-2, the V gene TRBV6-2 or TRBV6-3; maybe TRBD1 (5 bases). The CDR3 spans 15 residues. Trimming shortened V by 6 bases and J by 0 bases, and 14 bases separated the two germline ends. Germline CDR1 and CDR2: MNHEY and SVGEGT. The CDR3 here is CASSRPAGTNYGYTF. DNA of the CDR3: TGTGCCAGCAGCCGCCCGGCAGGGACTAACTATGGCTACACCTTC.

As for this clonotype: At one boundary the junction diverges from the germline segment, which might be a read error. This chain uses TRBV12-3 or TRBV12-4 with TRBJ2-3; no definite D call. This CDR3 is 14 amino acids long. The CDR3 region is CASSFRMTADTQYF. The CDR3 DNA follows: TGTGCCAGCAGTTTTAGGATGACCGCAGATACGCAGTATTTC.

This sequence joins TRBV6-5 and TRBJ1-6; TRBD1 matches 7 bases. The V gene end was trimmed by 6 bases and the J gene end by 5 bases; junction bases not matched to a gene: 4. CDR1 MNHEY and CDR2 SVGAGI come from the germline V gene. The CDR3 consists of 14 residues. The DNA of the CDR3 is TGTGCCAGCAGAAAGACAGGGAATAATTCACCCCTCCACTTT. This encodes CASRKTGNNSPLHF.

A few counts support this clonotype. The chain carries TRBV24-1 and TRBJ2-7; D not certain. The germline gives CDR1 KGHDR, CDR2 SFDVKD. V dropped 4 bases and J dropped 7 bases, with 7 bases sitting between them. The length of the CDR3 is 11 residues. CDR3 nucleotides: TGTGCCACCAGTGACTCTCTGGAGCAGTACTTC. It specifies CATSDSLEQYF.

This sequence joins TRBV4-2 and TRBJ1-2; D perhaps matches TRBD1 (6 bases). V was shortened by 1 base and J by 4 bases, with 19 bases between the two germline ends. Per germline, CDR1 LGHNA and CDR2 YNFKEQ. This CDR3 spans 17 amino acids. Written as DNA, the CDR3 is TGTGCCAGCAGCCAAGCCATGGGACTAGCGGGGGCCTATGGCTACACCTTC. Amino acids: CASSQAMGLAGAYGYTF.

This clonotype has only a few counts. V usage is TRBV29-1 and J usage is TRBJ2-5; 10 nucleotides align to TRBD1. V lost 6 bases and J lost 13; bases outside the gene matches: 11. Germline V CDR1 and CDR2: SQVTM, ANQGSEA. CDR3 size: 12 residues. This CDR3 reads CSVGQGPNERYF. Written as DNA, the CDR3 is TGCAGCGTGGGACAGGGGCCCAACGAGCGGTACTTC.

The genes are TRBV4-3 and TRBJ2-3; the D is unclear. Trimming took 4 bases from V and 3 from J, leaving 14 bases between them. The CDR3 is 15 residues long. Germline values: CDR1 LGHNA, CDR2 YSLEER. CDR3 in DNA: TGCGCCAGCAGCCTAAGTCCAATAGGGACAGATACGCAGTATTTT. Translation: CASSLSPIGTDTQYF.

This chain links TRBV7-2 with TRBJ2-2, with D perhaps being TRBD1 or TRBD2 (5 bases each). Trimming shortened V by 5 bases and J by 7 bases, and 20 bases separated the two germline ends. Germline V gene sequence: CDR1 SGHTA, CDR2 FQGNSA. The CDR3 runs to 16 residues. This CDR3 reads CASSAGDGVTSGELFF. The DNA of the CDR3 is TGTGCCAGCAGCGCCGGGGACGGGGTTACAAGCGGGGAGCTGTTTTTT.

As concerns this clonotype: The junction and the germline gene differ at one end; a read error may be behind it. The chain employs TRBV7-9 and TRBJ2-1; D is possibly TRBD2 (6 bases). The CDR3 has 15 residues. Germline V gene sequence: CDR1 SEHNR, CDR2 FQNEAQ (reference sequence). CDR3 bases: TGTGCCAGCAGCTTAGGGGGGGAAGCCTACGATGAGCAGTTCTTC. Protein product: CASSLGGEAYDEQFF. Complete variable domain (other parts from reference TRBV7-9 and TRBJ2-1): DTGVSQNPRHKITKRGQNVTFRCDPISEHNRLYWYRQTLGQGPEFLTYFQNEAQLEKSRLLSDRFSAERPKGSFSTLEIQRTEQGDSAMYLCASSLGGEAYDEQFFGPGTRLTVL.

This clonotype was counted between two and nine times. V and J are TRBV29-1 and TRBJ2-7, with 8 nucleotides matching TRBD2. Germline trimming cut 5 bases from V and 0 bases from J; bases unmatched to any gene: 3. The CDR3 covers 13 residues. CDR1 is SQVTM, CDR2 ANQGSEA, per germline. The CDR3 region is CSVSAGGSYEQYF. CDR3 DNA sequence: TGCAGCGTTTCTGCGGGGGGCTCCTACGAGCAGTACTTC.

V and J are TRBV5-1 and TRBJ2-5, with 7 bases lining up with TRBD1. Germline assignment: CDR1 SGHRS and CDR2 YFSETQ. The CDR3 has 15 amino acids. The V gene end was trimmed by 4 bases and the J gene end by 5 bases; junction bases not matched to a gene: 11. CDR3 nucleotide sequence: TGCGCCAGCAGCGCGACAGGGTTTTTCCAGGAGACCCAGTACTTC. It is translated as CASSATGFFQETQYF.

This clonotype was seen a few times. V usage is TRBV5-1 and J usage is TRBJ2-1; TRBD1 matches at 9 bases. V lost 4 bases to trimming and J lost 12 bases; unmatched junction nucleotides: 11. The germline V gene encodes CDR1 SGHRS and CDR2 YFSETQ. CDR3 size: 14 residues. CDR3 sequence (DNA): TGCGCCAGCAGCGGGCTAACAGGGGGCGCCTTGCAGTTCTTC. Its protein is CASSGLTGGALQFF.

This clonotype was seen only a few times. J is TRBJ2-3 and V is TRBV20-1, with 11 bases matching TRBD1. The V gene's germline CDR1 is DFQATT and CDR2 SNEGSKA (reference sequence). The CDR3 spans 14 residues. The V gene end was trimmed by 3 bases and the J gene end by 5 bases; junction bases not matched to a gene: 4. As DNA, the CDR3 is TGCAGTGCTAGTGGGACAGGGGGAGGAGATACGCAGTATTTT. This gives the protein CSASGTGGGDTQYF.

The CDR3 region has the DNA TGCGCCAGCAGCGGCGGGGACAGCAACACTGAAGCTTTCTTT. Translated: CASSGGDSNTEAFF. The chain uses TRBV5-1 and TRBJ1-1, with 7 bases identical to TRBD1. This CDR3 comprises 14 residues. Germline trimming cut 4 bases from V and 2 bases from J; bases unmatched to any gene: 5. From germline, CDR1 is SGHRS and CDR2 YFSETQ. Full variable domain (remainder filled in from reference TRBV5-1 and TRBJ1-1): KAGVTQTPRYLIKTRGQQVTLSCSPISGHRSVSWYQQTPGQGLQFLFEYFSETQRNKGNFPGRFSGRQFSNSRSEMNVSTLELGDSALYLCASSGGDSNTEAFFGQGTRLTVV.

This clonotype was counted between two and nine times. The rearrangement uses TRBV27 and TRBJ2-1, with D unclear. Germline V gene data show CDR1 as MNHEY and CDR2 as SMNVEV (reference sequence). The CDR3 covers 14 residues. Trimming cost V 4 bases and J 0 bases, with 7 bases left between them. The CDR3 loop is CASSSDSSYNEQFF. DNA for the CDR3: TGTGCCAGCAGTTCCGATAGCTCCTACAATGAGCAGTTCTTC.

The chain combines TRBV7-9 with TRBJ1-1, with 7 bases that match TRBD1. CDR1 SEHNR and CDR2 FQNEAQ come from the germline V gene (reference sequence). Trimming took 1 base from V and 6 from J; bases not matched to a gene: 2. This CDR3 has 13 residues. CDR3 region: CASSLGGQAEAFF. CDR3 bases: TGTGCCAGCAGCTTAGGAGGACAGGCTGAAGCTTTCTTT.

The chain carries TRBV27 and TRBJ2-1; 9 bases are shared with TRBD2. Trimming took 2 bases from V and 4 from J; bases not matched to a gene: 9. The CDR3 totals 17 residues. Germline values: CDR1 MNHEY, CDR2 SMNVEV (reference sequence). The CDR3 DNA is TGTGCCAGCAGTTTACTTCGGGGCGGGGGGGGGTACAATGAGCAGTTCTTC. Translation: CASSLLRGGGGYNEQFF.

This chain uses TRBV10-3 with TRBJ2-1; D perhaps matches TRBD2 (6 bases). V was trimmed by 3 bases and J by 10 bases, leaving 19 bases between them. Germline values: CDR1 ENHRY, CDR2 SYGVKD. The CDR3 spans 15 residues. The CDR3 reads CAISEWGDFENEQFF. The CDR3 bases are TGTGCCATCAGTGAATGGGGGGACTTCGAGAACGAGCAGTTCTTC.

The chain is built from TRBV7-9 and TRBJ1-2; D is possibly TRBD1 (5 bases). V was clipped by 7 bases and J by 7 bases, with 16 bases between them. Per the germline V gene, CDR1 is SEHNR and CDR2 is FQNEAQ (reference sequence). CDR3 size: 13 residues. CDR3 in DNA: TGTGCCAGCACCCTTAGCGGGGGTCGTGGCTACACCTTC. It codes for CASTLSGGRGYTF.

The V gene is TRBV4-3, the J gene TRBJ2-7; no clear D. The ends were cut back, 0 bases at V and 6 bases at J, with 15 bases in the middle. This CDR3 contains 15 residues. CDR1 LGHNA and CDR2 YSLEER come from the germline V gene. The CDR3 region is CASSQEFVGGSEQYF. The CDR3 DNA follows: TGCGCCAGCAGCCAAGAATTTGTTGGTGGCAGCGAGCAGTACTTC.

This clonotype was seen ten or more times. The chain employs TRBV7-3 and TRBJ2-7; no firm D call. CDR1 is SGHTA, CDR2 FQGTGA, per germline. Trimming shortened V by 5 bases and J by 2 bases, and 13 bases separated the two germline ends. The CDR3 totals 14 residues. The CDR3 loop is CASSPQPGPYEQYF. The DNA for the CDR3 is TGTGCCAGCAGCCCCCAGCCGGGTCCCTACGAGCAGTACTTC. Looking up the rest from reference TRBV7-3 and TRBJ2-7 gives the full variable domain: GAGVSQTPSNKVTEKGKYVELRCDPISGHTALYWYRQSLGQGPEFLIYFQGTGAADDSGLPNDRFFAVRPEGSVSTLKIQRTERGDSAVYLCASSPQPGPYEQYFGPGTRLTVT.